This TCR beta chain emerged from a study of graft-versus-host responses after intestinal transplantation. On the study more broadly: Multivisceral, liver-intestinal, or isolated intestinal transplants were received by the recipients. Anti-thymocyte globulin induction preceded around 3 years of tacrolimus and steroid maintenance in all recipients. Findings and limits, study-wide: GvH clones turned up in recipient marrow; some had shown up first in ileum or blood. With peak circulating GvH clone levels came an association with early post-transplant HvG declines.

CDR1 MNHNS and CDR2 SASEGT come from the germline V gene. CDR3 length: 15 amino acids. J was trimmed by 1 base and V by 5 bases; bases with no gene match: 4. Sequenced by immunoSEQ multiplex PCR; TCRdb stores in-frame clones only, minus some. The sample gives 4,000 to 6,000 clones, around 70% of which show up once; 13% is in the top ten. The table lists this clone with a few counts. Its target is unknown. Graft tissue processing released intraepithelial and lamina propria lymphocytes. J is TRBJ2-3 and V is TRBV6-1, with 9 bases that match TRBD2. The clonotype originates from a human patient who received an intestinal transplant, so some T cells may come from the graft donor. This sample comprised ileum tissue, obtained around 37 weeks after intestinal transplant. CDR3 residues: CASSQIAGGTDTQYF. CDR3 nucleotides: TGTGCCAGCAGTCAGATAGCGGGAGGCACAGATACGCAGTATTTT.